This TCR beta chain was recovered during a study of post-analysis software for immune sequencing data (dated by TCRdb to between 2015 and 2016). In terms of the full investigation: The recorded disease courses included relapsing-remitting, secondary progressive and progressive-relapsing multiple sclerosis, and some patients had no subtype annotation. The multiple sclerosis patient repertoires were compared with roughly twelve previously published healthy control repertoires from donors aged roughly 6 to 25 years. A subset of samples was prepared in parallel using single-end sample barcoding, then pooled and co-amplified after Illumina adapter ligation. The study at large found these results: Direct clustering with F measure revealed strong co-clustering of samples prepared in the same batch, which led to a batch-effect correction. The control group was slightly older than the multiple sclerosis patient group. Significantly higher frequencies in patients than in controls were found for five or six TRBV segments, including TRBV5-6, TRBV5-1 and TRBV20-1. Compared with controls, multiple sclerosis patients had significantly lower normalized Chao1 diversity, a finding suggesting substantial peripheral T-cell clonal expansion.

The library was built by means of PCR. Data came from an Illumina HiSeq 2500. Unique molecular identifiers were incorporated into TCR beta cDNA libraries to reduce PCR and sequencing biases. Every 1 to 10 million input T cells yielded roughly 500,000 cDNA molecules, meaning each molecule approximated one T cell. The patient libraries were prepared and sequenced using the same protocol as the earlier healthy control dataset. Within a given batch, samples were prepared together, multiplexed and sequenced on the same HiSeq lane. The paper's data handling went like this. Raw barcoded reads were processed with MIGEC, discarding single-read molecular identifier groups before consensus assembly and CDR3 extraction. Clonotype tables were post-analysed with VDJtools, normalizing diversity by down-sampling all datasets to the smallest sample size. To correct batch-related cross-sample contamination, repertoire overlap clustering matched CDR3 amino acid sequences but not nucleotide sequences. TCRdb cleaned the public reads at Q25 with fastp, built clones with MiXCR and kept in-frame beta chains. Each entry merges the rows of one CDR3 protein and shows their most common DNA and genes. The V and J calls here are based on TCRdb, not the publication. The sample includes some 500,000 distinct CDR3 sequences, with roughly 45% observed a single time. Over 10% of the sample is in the top ten clones.

For this clonotype: Its specific antigen is unknown. There are no base qualities to consult, and no much larger clone falls within one base.

To demonstrate the VDJtools post-analysis software, the study profiled TCR beta repertoires from the peripheral blood of about 13 young patients with multiple sclerosis. The multiple sclerosis patients were children and adolescents ranging in age from roughly 6 to 15 years. The germline V gene (reference sequence) specifies LGHDT as CDR1 and YNNKEL as CDR2. From the cysteine through the phenylalanine, the CDR3 covers 14 amino acids. Just the 42-base CDR3 DNA is kept, in frame starting at base 1. The junction shows trimming of 1 base on V and 8 bases on J, plus 11 bases between the germline ends. Recombination linked TRBV3-1 to TRBJ1-4; TRBD1 could be the D gene, as 6 bases match. This TCR derives from a girl aged 5 to 17 with multiple sclerosis. The sequenced sample consisted of blood. The CDR3 amino acid sequence is: CASSQGRGSEKLFF. The nucleotide sequence is given as TGTGCCAGCAGCCAAGGCAGGGGAAGCGAAAAACTGTTTTTT. Full variable domain (CDR3 extended with the reference TRBV3-1 and TRBJ1-4 proteins): DTAVSQTPKYLVTQMGNDKSIKCEQNLGHDTMYWYKQDSKKFLKIMFSYNNKELIINETVPNRFSPKSPDKAHLNLHINSLELGDSAVYFCASSQGRGSEKLFFGSGTQLSVL.